The table lists the clone carrying this T cell receptor beta chain with many counts. Axillary draining lymph nodes of breast cancer patients supplied the node samples. This entry comes from a study of breast tumors, draining lymph nodes, adjacent tissues. Germline CDR1 is LNHDA and CDR2 is SQIVND (reference sequence). V dropped 4 bases and J dropped 7; count of bases not matched to a gene: 13. This CDR3 has 18 residues. Via MiXCR, TCRdb re-called the multiplex PCR reads, giving one row per CDR3 protein. This sample carries 160,000 or so distinct CDR3 sequences, 33% of them seen once, and the ten largest clones take roughly 3.8%.

Sequenced material: axillary lymph node tissue. This clonotype originated in a female donor with breast cancer. Some clones in this sample may be carry-over from other donors' samples. V is TRBV19 and J is TRBJ2-5, with 15 bases that match TRBD2. As DNA, the CDR3 is TGTGCCAGTAGTAGAAACGGACTAGCGGGAGGGCCTGTCGGGACCCAGTACTTC. The encoded protein is CASSRNGLAGGPVGTQYF.